A selection of T cell receptor beta chains follows, all from one sample in a study of T cells after yellow fever vaccination. TCRdb ran MiXCR on the 5' RACE reads and lists one entry per CDR3 protein. The repertoire holds around 300,000 distinct CDR3 sequences, with about 4% as singletons. The specimen comprised PBMCs, sampled 5 days after the yellow fever booster vaccination. The receptor set was obtained from a man aged 18 to 29 who received the YFV17D yellow fever vaccine. CDR3s include the opening cysteine and the closing phenylalanine or tryptophan. Fields, in order: J gene, clone size, V gene, CDR3 protein. Some rows mark clone size as missing; the rest say once, few, many or name a class of expanded clone.

j_gene: TRBJ1-1; abundance: .; v_gene: TRBV12-3/TRBV12-4; CDR3aa: CASRLTGLNTEAFF
j_gene: TRBJ2-3; abundance: few; v_gene: TRBV4-3; CDR3aa: CASSQNTGGTDTQYF
j_gene: TRBJ2-3; abundance: .; v_gene: TRBV30; CDR3aa: CAWSVDRTDTQYF
j_gene: TRBJ1-4; abundance: .; v_gene: TRBV7-2; CDR3aa: CASSPATGRKLFF
j_gene: TRBJ1-2; abundance: many; v_gene: TRBV4-1; CDR3aa: CASSQDIRGSYGYTF
j_gene: TRBJ1-5; abundance: .; v_gene: TRBV28; CDR3aa: CASSFAGSNQPQHF
j_gene: TRBJ2-3; abundance: few; v_gene: TRBV12-3/TRBV12-4; CDR3aa: CASSTPWGRGTDTQYF
j_gene: TRBJ2-1; abundance: many; v_gene: TRBV6-1; CDR3aa: CASSEGVGIYNEQFF
j_gene: TRBJ2-3; abundance: .; v_gene: TRBV5-1; CDR3aa: CASSYWTPPDTQYF
j_gene: TRBJ1-6; abundance: .; v_gene: TRBV6-5; CDR3aa: CASSRRRDSDSPLHF
j_gene: TRBJ1-2; abundance: few; v_gene: TRBV25-1; CDR3aa: CASSVGPGSYTF
j_gene: TRBJ1-1; abundance: .; v_gene: TRBV5-6; CDR3aa: CASRVQGGTEAFF
j_gene: TRBJ2-3; abundance: .; v_gene: TRBV21-1; CDR3aa: CANTRGDPSTDTQYF
j_gene: TRBJ2-1; abundance: .; v_gene: TRBV4-1; CDR3aa: CASSPRDRGVNEQFF
j_gene: TRBJ2-5; abundance: .; v_gene: TRBV24-1; CDR3aa: CATSDSRDTLPNWTQYF
j_gene: TRBJ2-2; abundance: many; v_gene: TRBV9; CDR3aa: CASGGANTGELFF
j_gene: TRBJ1-2; abundance: many; v_gene: TRBV6-6; CDR3aa: CASSLGAGVNYGYTF
j_gene: TRBJ2-5; abundance: few; v_gene: TRBV6-5; CDR3aa: CASSYMAAGTEETQYF
j_gene: TRBJ2-7; abundance: .; v_gene: TRBV7-9; CDR3aa: CASSLSDGPYEQYF
j_gene: TRBJ2-5; abundance: few; v_gene: TRBV29-1; CDR3aa: CSVDLGGKGETQYF
j_gene: TRBJ2-3; abundance: many; v_gene: TRBV12-3/TRBV12-4; CDR3aa: CASSLLLAHTQYF
j_gene: TRBJ1-4; abundance: few; v_gene: TRBV5-5; CDR3aa: CASSFARGGNFGKLFF
j_gene: TRBJ1-1; abundance: few; v_gene: TRBV11-1; CDR3aa: CASSWRPGQGNTEAFF
j_gene: TRBJ1-1; abundance: .; v_gene: TRBV5-1; CDR3aa: CASSSLDRGSTEAFF
j_gene: TRBJ2-1; abundance: few; v_gene: TRBV7-3; CDR3aa: CASSLPGEAGGNEQFF
j_gene: TRBJ1-2; abundance: few; v_gene: TRBV20-1; CDR3aa: CSASSGGANYGYTF
j_gene: TRBJ1-2; abundance: many; v_gene: TRBV27; CDR3aa: CASSFNGHPNYGYTF
j_gene: TRBJ1-2; abundance: .; v_gene: TRBV5-4; CDR3aa: CASSLGTGPFPRGYTF
j_gene: TRBJ1-2; abundance: many; v_gene: TRBV7-2; CDR3aa: CASSLMGNYGYTF
j_gene: TRBJ2-1; abundance: .; v_gene: TRBV6-2/TRBV6-3; CDR3aa: CASSYQPGPYNEQFF
j_gene: TRBJ2-5; abundance: .; v_gene: TRBV7-8; CDR3aa: CASSLLAYIQETQYF
j_gene: TRBJ1-1; abundance: few; v_gene: TRBV5-1; CDR3aa: CASSPQTGMNTEAFF
j_gene: TRBJ1-2; abundance: .; v_gene: TRBV11-2; CDR3aa: CASSSGAGAGGLYGYTF
j_gene: TRBJ2-3; abundance: few; v_gene: TRBV12-3/TRBV12-4; CDR3aa: CASRHPLGQGGTDTQYF
j_gene: TRBJ2-7; abundance: .; v_gene: TRBV7-3; CDR3aa: CASSLTFGYEQYF
j_gene: TRBJ2-5; abundance: few; v_gene: TRBV9; CDR3aa: CASSVRTSGARETQYF
j_gene: TRBJ2-2; abundance: few; v_gene: TRBV10-3; CDR3aa: CAIRREADPTGELFF
j_gene: TRBJ1-6; abundance: few; v_gene: TRBV12-3/TRBV12-4; CDR3aa: CASSFLDREWSPLHF
j_gene: TRBJ2-2; abundance: .; v_gene: TRBV30; CDR3aa: CAWSTGGTNTGELFF
j_gene: TRBJ2-7; abundance: many; v_gene: TRBV6-5; CDR3aa: CASTPYYSSYEQYF
j_gene: TRBJ2-3; abundance: .; v_gene: TRBV7-2; CDR3aa: CASRTGPIGADTQYF
j_gene: TRBJ1-3; abundance: few; v_gene: TRBV4-1; CDR3aa: CASTLEEYSGNTIYF
j_gene: TRBJ2-1; abundance: few; v_gene: TRBV18; CDR3aa: CASSPTLGGSYNEQFF
j_gene: TRBJ2-5; abundance: .; v_gene: TRBV4-3; CDR3aa: CASSQDSGGAGETQYF
j_gene: TRBJ1-1; abundance: many; v_gene: TRBV4-3; CDR3aa: CASSQVGTGVTEAFF
j_gene: TRBJ2-1; abundance: many; v_gene: TRBV29-1; CDR3aa: CSVQGGRYNEQFF
j_gene: TRBJ1-1; abundance: few; v_gene: TRBV7-9; CDR3aa: CASSFRVGSEAFF
j_gene: TRBJ2-2; abundance: .; v_gene: TRBV6-5; CDR3aa: CASSYSGRWTGELFF
j_gene: TRBJ2-1; abundance: few; v_gene: TRBV27; CDR3aa: CATQMGGSYNEQFF
j_gene: TRBJ1-5; abundance: many; v_gene: TRBV27; CDR3aa: CASSLDVGQPQHF
j_gene: TRBJ2-3; abundance: .; v_gene: TRBV24-1; CDR3aa: CATSDLQTTLADTQYF
j_gene: TRBJ2-1; abundance: few; v_gene: TRBV6-2/TRBV6-3; CDR3aa: CASSYRTGGASGEQFF
j_gene: TRBJ1-2; abundance: few; v_gene: TRBV10-3; CDR3aa: CAISPRQGRGYTF
j_gene: TRBJ2-5; abundance: few; v_gene: TRBV6-2/TRBV6-3; CDR3aa: CASRHTRGEETQYF